The 18 T cell receptor beta chains in this list originate from one sample, sequenced in a study of siplizumab effects on memory and regulatory T cells. Profiled with immunoSEQ multiplex PCR; TCRdb holds only in-frame clones, not every one. This sample yields some 97,000 clones, of which about 94% are seen a single time; approximately 1.3% belongs to the top ten. Sequences were obtained from non-Treg CD4+ T cells sorted from blood. These receptors were taken from a human donor in good health.

The chain couples TRBV19 to TRBJ1-5; D is uncertain. The germline V gene encodes CDR1 LNHDA and CDR2 SQIVND (reference sequence). This CDR3 has 13 residues. The ends were cut back, 0 bases at V and 4 bases at J, with 4 bases in the middle. DNA of the CDR3: TGTGCCAGTAGTATAGATGGGAATCAGCCCCAGCATTTT. Encoded protein: CASSIDGNQPQHF. Full variable domain (outside the CDR3, taken from reference TRBV19 and TRBJ1-5): DGGITQSPKYLFRKEGQNVTLSCEQNLNHDAMYWYRQDPGQGLRLIYYSQIVNDFQKGDIAEGYSVSREKKESFPLTVTSAQKNPTAFYLCASSIDGNQPQHFGDGTRLSIL.

This clone appeared a single time. This chain links TRBV28 with TRBJ1-1; possibly TRBD1 for D (6 bases). Germline CDR1 reads MDHEN; CDR2 reads SYDVKM. This CDR3 has 17 amino acids. Between the trimmed V and J ends, which lost 6 bases and 0 bases, there was a span of 20 bases. CDR3 sequence (DNA): TGTGCCAGCAGCCTCACAGGGAGGGCAAGAATGAACACTGAAGCTTTCTTT. It codes for CASSLTGRARMNTEAFF.

This clone was seen a single time. This sequence joins TRBV11-2 and TRBJ2-3; D unresolved. The CDR3 runs 15 residues. Germline lookup yields CDR1 SGHAT and CDR2 FQNNGV. The ends were cut back, 4 bases at V and 6 bases at J, with 17 bases in the middle. The CDR3 DNA is TGTGCCAGCAGCTCACCCGGGTCCCCCCGGGATACGCAGTATTTT. Amino acids: CASSSPGSPRDTQYF.

The genes are TRBV6-6 and TRBJ2-2; 8 bases align to TRBD1. This CDR3 spans 15 amino acids. After removal of 6 bases from V and 9 bases from J, the junction contained 12 bases not matched to a gene. Germline CDR1 reads MNHNY; CDR2 reads SVGAGI (reference sequence). The CDR3 sequence: CASRTAKQGARELFF. CDR3 sequence (DNA): TGTGCCAGCAGGACAGCCAAGCAGGGGGCGAGGGAGCTGTTTTTT.

V and J are TRBV5-4 and TRBJ2-7; TRBD2 is a possible D gene (5 bases). From germline, CDR1 is SGHNT and CDR2 YYREEE (reference sequence). Trimming stripped 2 bases from V and 7 bases from J, with 19 bases between. The CDR3 length is 15 residues. CDR3 in amino acids: CASSLNRKLVSEQYF. The CDR3 coding sequence is TGTGCCAGCAGCTTAAACCGGAAACTAGTCTCTGAGCAGTACTTC.

This chain joins TRBV11-2 and TRBJ2-2, with no clear D. Trimming took off 10 bases at V and 5 bases at J, with 8 bases between the two ends. The CDR3 totals 11 residues. The germline gives CDR1 SGHAT, CDR2 FQNNGV. The CDR3 bases are TGTGCCACCGGACGGACCGGGGAGCTGTTTTTT. Its translation is CATGRTGELFF. The full variable domain, with the rest looked up from reference TRBV11-2 and TRBJ2-2, is EAGVAQSPRYKIIEKRQSVAFWCNPISGHATLYWYQQILGQGPKLLIQFQNNGVVDDSQLPKDRFSAERLKGVDSTLKIQPAKLEDSAVYLCATGRTGELFFGEGSRLTVL.

The V gene is TRBV5-4, the J gene TRBJ1-1; 7 positions agree with TRBD1. CDR1 and CDR2 (germline): SGHNT, YYREEE (reference sequence). The CDR3 contains 14 residues. V shed 2 bases and J 2 bases; nucleotides not matched to a gene: 3. The CDR3 reads CASSFTGDNTEAFF. The CDR3, as DNA: TGTGCCAGCAGCTTCACAGGGGATAACACTGAAGCTTTCTTT.

The chain has TRBV21-1 and TRBJ2-3. TRBV21-1 is labeled a pseudogene. The CDR3 consists of 15 residues. The CDR3 DNA reads as TGTGCCAGCAAAAGCAAGGGGGGTCTCGGAGATACGCAGTATTTT. Protein: CASKSKGGLGDTQYF.

The rearrangement links TRBV7-6 to TRBJ2-2, with 7 bases identical to TRBD2. The trim removed 5 bases at V and 0 bases at J, leaving 9 bases unmatched. Germline CDR1 SGHVS, CDR2 FNYEAQ. CDR3 length: 17 amino acids. In nucleotides, the CDR3 is TGTGCCAGCAGCCGACGGTCTAGCGGCACGAACACCGGGGAGCTGTTTTTT. Its protein is CASSRRSSGTNTGELFF.

The J gene is TRBJ2-7, the V gene TRBV2; 9 positions match TRBD1. V shed 3 bases, J shed 2 bases, and the junction held 5 bases outside the gene matches. CDR1 and CDR2 from the germline V gene are SNHLY and FYNNEI. The CDR3 is 15 amino acids. The CDR3 protein is CASSDSGQGTYEQYF. The CDR3 DNA sequence: TGTGCCAGCAGTGATTCGGGACAGGGAACCTACGAGCAGTACTTC.

The rearrangement links TRBV19 to TRBJ1-5; possible D gene TRBD1, 5 bases. Per germline, CDR1 LNHDA and CDR2 SQIVND (reference sequence). V was cut by 5 bases and J by 6 bases, with 26 bases left in between. This CDR3 has 18 residues. The CDR3: CASSRSIGQGASGQPQHF. The CDR3 DNA reads as TGTGCCAGTAGTCGATCCATCGGGCAAGGGGCGAGCGGTCAGCCCCAGCATTTT. The complete variable domain, with remaining parts taken from reference TRBV19 and TRBJ1-5, reads DGGITQSPKYLFRKEGQNVTLSCEQNLNHDAMYWYRQDPGQGLRLIYYSQIVNDFQKGDIAEGYSVSREKKESFPLTVTSAQKNPTAFYLCASSRSIGQGASGQPQHFGDGTRLSIL.

The V call is TRBV18, the J call TRBJ2-1; perhaps TRBD2 as D (6 bases). The V gene's germline CDR1 is KGHSH and CDR2 LQKENI. V was shortened by 0 bases and J by 6 bases, with 12 bases between the two germline ends. The CDR3 length is 15 residues. CDR3 protein: CASSPPIGRTNEQFF. Written as DNA, the CDR3 is TGTGCCAGCTCACCACCAATCGGGAGAACCAATGAGCAGTTCTTC.

V is TRBV6-4 and J is TRBJ2-1; 8 bases map to TRBD2. The V segment lost 11 bases and the J segment 7 bases; nucleotides outside the gene matches: 16. CDR1 MRHNA and CDR2 SNTAGT come from the germline V gene. This CDR3 spans 15 amino acids. Here the CDR3 DNA reads TGTGCCGTTCCCGTCGGAGCGGGAGTGTTGAATGAGCAGTTCTTC. Translated, it gives CAVPVGAGVLNEQFF.

The chain couples TRBV2 to TRBJ1-4, with D unresolved. V was trimmed by 6 bases and J by 7 bases, leaving 12 bases between them. The CDR3 sequence is 13 residues long. Germline values: CDR1 SNHLY, CDR2 FYNNEI. As DNA, the CDR3 is TGTGCCAGCAGGGGGTCTGGGAGTGAAAAACTGTTTTTT. Translating it yields CASRGSGSEKLFF.

The V gene is TRBV2, the J gene TRBJ2-3; D is possibly TRBD2 (6 bases). V was trimmed by 2 bases and J by 5 bases, leaving 14 bases between them. CDR3 size: 15 residues. Germline V gives CDR1 SNHLY, CDR2 FYNNEI. CDR3 in DNA: TGTGCCAGCAGTGAAATGGGAGGTGGTAGAGATACGCAGTATTTT. It is translated as CASSEMGGGRDTQYF.

The genes are TRBV5-1 and TRBJ1-1, with a weak D call TRBD1 (6 bases). Germline V CDR1 and CDR2: SGHRS, YFSETQ. The CDR3 totals 14 residues. V was clipped by 3 bases and J by 4 bases, with 13 bases between them. This CDR3 is CASSWDAGATEAFF. CDR3 nucleotide sequence: TGCGCCAGCAGCTGGGACGCAGGGGCCACTGAAGCTTTCTTT.

The chain uses TRBV19 and TRBJ2-5; 14 nucleotides align to TRBD2. J gave up 4 bases and V 5 bases, and 9 bases lay outside the gene matches. Germline assignment: CDR1 LNHDA and CDR2 SQIVND (reference sequence). The CDR3 spans 17 residues. The CDR3 nucleotides read TGTGCCAGTAGTCTCCTCTTCGGGACTAGCGGGGGAGAGACCCAGTACTTC. Its translation: CASSLLFGTSGGETQYF.

Remarks on this clone: Other DNA sequences in the sample encode the same CDR3. This sequence joins TRBV18 and TRBJ2-3; D is unclear. Trimming removed 3 bases at V and 3 bases at J, with 4 bases between. Germline V gene sequence: CDR1 KGHSH, CDR2 LQKENI. This CDR3 is built from 12 residues. The chain's CDR3 is CASSPRTDTQYF. The CDR3 coding sequence is TGTGCCAGCTCACCGAGGACAGATACGCAGTATTTT.